Below, one T cell receptor beta chain is given with its context. This specimen belongs to a study of blood T cell repertoires in COVID-19. This CDR3 contains 16 residues. Germline CDR1 is GTSNPN and CDR2 is SVGIG (reference sequence). The junction had 13 bases not matched to a gene; V was cut back by 2 bases and J by 4 bases. Clones were read by immunoSEQ multiplex PCR, and TCRdb kept only the in-frame ones, dropping some. Seen here are 440,000 or so clones, approximately 91% observed once, and the top ten hold roughly 1.4%. V gene TRBV30 combines with J gene TRBJ2-5, with 7 positions matching TRBD2. The source of this sequence is a woman between 35 and 50 years old with COVID-19, enrolled during active disease. Material: peripheral blood. The CDR3: CAWSSVWGGLGETQYF. The DNA for the CDR3 is TGTGCCTGGAGTTCCGTTTGGGGAGGGCTCGGAGAGACCCAGTACTTC.